This is a list of T cell receptor beta chains from one sample in a study of identical twins. TCRdb re-derived calls from the 5' RACE reads in MiXCR, one entry per CDR3 protein. This repertoire shows 350,000 to 450,000 distinct CDR3 sequences, about a fifth found once; its top ten account for around 12%. The sequenced sample consisted of naive T cells sorted from blood. Receptors originate from a man between 45 and 60 years old in good health. Both conserved end residues are part of each CDR3. D genes are given only for firm matches. Clone size, where shown, is once, few, many, or a class for clones that have expanded.

J gene	V gene	D gene	CDR3 length	clone size	CDR3 protein	CDR3 DNA
TRBJ2-2	TRBV4-1	-	14	many	CASSQDGGPGELFF	TGCGCCAGCAGCCAAGATGGAGGGCCGGGGGAGCTGTTTTTT
TRBJ2-7	TRBV13	TRBD1	14	-	CASSRDSLTYEQYF	TGTGCCAGCAGCCGGGACAGCCTTACCTACGAGCAGTACTTC
TRBJ1-6	TRBV4-2	-	13	few	CASTLGEDSPLHF	TGTGCCAGCACTCTCGGAGAGGATTCACCCCTCCACTTT
TRBJ2-3	TRBV5-5	TRBD2	17	-	CASSWSGASGDTDTQYF	TGTGCCAGCAGCTGGAGCGGGGCTAGCGGGGACACAGATACGCAGTATTTT
TRBJ1-1	TRBV3-1	-	15	few	CASSQAIAKPSEAFF	TGTGCCAGCAGCCAAGCGATAGCCAAGCCGTCAGAAGCTTTCTTT
TRBJ2-7	TRBV6-2/TRBV6-3	TRBD2	15	few	CASSYGLAGVAEQYF	TGTGCCAGCAGTTACGGACTAGCGGGAGTGGCGGAGCAGTACTTC
TRBJ2-3	TRBV4-2	-	15	-	CASSQGSDGTDTQYF	TGTGCCAGCAGCCAAGGTAGCGACGGGACAGATACGCAGTATTTT
TRBJ2-1	TRBV5-6	-	15	few	CASSDLRVILGEQFF	TGTGCCAGCAGCGACCTCAGGGTGATTTTGGGTGAGCAGTTCTTC
TRBJ2-6	TRBV6-1	-	18	-	CASSDNYWTFSGANVLTF	TGTGCCAGCAGCGACAACTACTGGACATTTTCTGGGGCCAACGTCCTGACTTTC
TRBJ2-1	TRBV12-3/TRBV12-4	-	15	many	CASSQTRGGQDEQFF	TGTGCCAGCAGCCAAACCCGAGGGGGTCAGGATGAGCAGTTCTTC
TRBJ2-1	TRBV18	TRBD2	14	few	CASSLAGFINEQFF	TGTGCCAGCTCCCTAGCGGGATTCATCAATGAGCAGTTCTTC
TRBJ2-1	TRBV29-1	-	12	-	CSVDPGYNEQFF	TGCAGCGTTGATCCCGGTTACAATGAGCAGTTCTTC
TRBJ2-1	TRBV9	TRBD1	14	few	CASSVLDRAVEQFF	TGTGCCAGCAGCGTACTCGACAGGGCGGTTGAGCAGTTCTTC
TRBJ2-7	TRBV29-1	TRBD2	12	many	CSAGDYSYEQYF	TGCAGCGCTGGGGACTATTCCTACGAGCAGTACTTC
TRBJ2-2	TRBV6-1	-	18	many	CASSEAITGLYGTGELFF	TGTGCCAGCAGTGAAGCTATAACAGGGCTTTATGGGACCGGGGAGCTGTTTTTT
TRBJ2-1	TRBV20-1	-	13	-	CSAAEGGWTEQFF	TGCAGTGCGGCGGAGGGGGGATGGACTGAGCAGTTCTTC
TRBJ2-5	TRBV30	-	14	many	CAWSVYGSRETQYF	TGTGCCTGGAGTGTATACGGGAGCAGGGAGACCCAGTACTTC
TRBJ2-1	TRBV9	-	15	many	CASSVVGDTYNEQFF	TGTGCCAGCAGCGTAGTGGGGGACACCTACAATGAGCAGTTCTTC
TRBJ1-5	TRBV29-1	TRBD1	13	many	CSVGLRGNQPQHF	TGCAGCGTTGGACTCAGGGGGAATCAGCCCCAGCATTTT
TRBJ2-3	TRBV6-5	-	12	-	CASSSWGDTQYF	TGTGCCAGCAGTTCCTGGGGAGATACGCAGTATTTT
TRBJ2-7	TRBV19	TRBD2	16	once	CASSVLGLAEHYEQYF	TGTGCCAGCTCCGTTCTGGGACTAGCGGAACACTACGAGCAGTACTTC
TRBJ1-1	TRBV7-9	-	15	once	CASSLSINPNTEAFF	TGTGCCAGCAGCTTGTCGATCAACCCGAACACTGAAGCTTTCTTT
TRBJ1-1	TRBV7-9	TRBD1	14	many	CASSTTGVNTEAFF	TGTGCCAGCAGCACGACAGGGGTGAACACTGAAGCTTTCTTT
TRBJ2-6	TRBV5-5	-	14	many	CASSLGQGIYVLTF	TGTGCCAGCAGCTTGGGTCAGGGTATTTACGTCCTGACTTTC
TRBJ2-3	TRBV20-1	-	16	few	CSARGPSSEDTDTQYF	TGCAGTGCTAGAGGACCCTCTAGCGAGGACACAGATACGCAGTATTTT
TRBJ1-1	TRBV20-1	-	13	-	CSARKQVDTEAFF	TGCAGTGCTAGGAAACAGGTCGACACTGAAGCTTTCTTT
TRBJ2-1	TRBV5-1	-	14	many	CASRRGDSYNEQFF	TGCGCCAGCAGAAGAGGGGACTCCTACAATGAGCAGTTCTTC
TRBJ2-7	TRBV28	-	15	many	CASSNTEDSPYEQYF	TGTGCCAGCAGTAATACCGAGGACAGTCCCTACGAGCAGTACTTC
TRBJ2-1	TRBV28	TRBD2	19	-	CASSSRTSGRSKGGNEQFF	TGTGCCAGCAGTTCAAGGACTAGCGGGAGGTCGAAGGGTGGGAATGAGCAGTTCTTC
TRBJ1-1	TRBV5-1	-	13	few	CASSHRTETEAFF	TGCGCCAGCAGCCACCGGACAGAGACTGAAGCTTTCTTT
TRBJ2-5	TRBV29-1	-	10	-	CSASTGPQYF	TGCAGCGCGTCGACCGGTCCCCAGTACTTC
TRBJ2-3	TRBV7-8	-	15	-	CASRPGPNSPDTQYF	TGTGCCAGCCGACCAGGCCCCAATTCCCCAGATACGCAGTATTTT
TRBJ2-2	TRBV20-1	-	18	few	CSARDESGVILNTGELFF	TGCAGTGCTAGAGATGAGTCTGGGGTTATCTTAAACACCGGGGAGCTGTTTTTT
TRBJ2-5	TRBV24-1	-	16	-	CATSDFPRPGQETQYF	TGTGCCACCAGTGATTTCCCCCGCCCAGGCCAAGAGACCCAGTACTTC
TRBJ2-7	TRBV4-1	-	12	many	CASSQDGHEQYF	TGCGCCAGCAGCCAAGACGGTCACGAGCAGTACTTC
TRBJ2-7	TRBV30	-	13	many	CAWSVRQGYEQYF	TGTGCCTGGAGTGTACGCCAAGGATACGAGCAGTACTTC
TRBJ1-1	TRBV7-2	-	15	many	CASSLVGGAQAEAFF	TGTGCCAGCAGCTTAGTAGGGGGGGCGCAGGCTGAAGCTTTCTTT
TRBJ2-1	TRBV30	-	13	few	CAWTSQSGDEQFF	TGTGCCTGGACCTCACAGTCAGGAGATGAGCAGTTCTTC
TRBJ2-3	TRBV3-1	-	13	few	CASSTGLRDTQYF	TGTGCCAGCAGCACCGGCCTGCGGGATACGCAGTATTTT
TRBJ2-3	TRBV28	-	15	-	CASSFRLPGTDTQYF	TGTGCCAGCAGTTTCCGGCTACCGGGCACAGATACGCAGTATTTT
TRBJ2-3	TRBV9	-	11	few	CASSIGDTQYF	TGTGCCAGCAGTATCGGGGATACGCAGTATTTT
TRBJ2-7	TRBV12-3/TRBV12-4	-	13	few	CASSFTAVSEQYF	TGTGCCAGCAGTTTCACTGCCGTATCCGAGCAGTACTTC
TRBJ2-3	TRBV3-1	-	11	many	CASSQVDTQYF	TGCGCCAGCAGCCAAGTAGATACGCAGTATTTT
TRBJ2-3	TRBV27	TRBD2	15	many	CASSLLAGALDTQYF	TGTGCCAGCAGTTTACTAGCGGGAGCATTAGATACGCAGTATTTT
TRBJ1-2	TRBV20-1	-	14	many	CSASRQGGIYGYTF	TGCAGTGCTAGCCGGCAGGGTGGGATCTATGGCTACACCTTC
TRBJ2-5	TRBV29-1	-	11	few	CSAGGPETQYF	TGCAGCGCCGGAGGTCCGGAGACCCAGTACTTC
TRBJ1-1	TRBV20-1	-	14	-	CSAKTVGPNTEAFF	TGCAGTGCTAAGACAGTAGGGCCGAACACTGAAGCTTTCTTT
TRBJ1-2	TRBV20-1	-	14	-	CSARKDRPERGYTF	TGCAGTGCTAGAAAAGACAGGCCAGAGAGGGGCTACACCTTC
TRBJ2-7	TRBV7-2	TRBD1	14	-	CASRKPGQGGQQYF	TGTGCCAGCAGAAAGCCGGGACAGGGAGGTCAGCAGTACTTC
TRBJ2-1	TRBV5-1	TRBD2	15	-	CASSWGTSGNNEQFF	TGCGCCAGCAGCTGGGGGACTAGCGGCAACAATGAGCAGTTCTTC
TRBJ2-5	TRBV20-1	-	12	many	CSAPRARGTQYF	TGCAGTGCGCCCCGGGCCCGCGGAACCCAGTACTTC
TRBJ1-4	TRBV6-5	-	17	few	CASSYRGGRATNEKLFF	TGTGCCAGCAGTTACCGCGGGGGTCGGGCAACTAATGAAAAACTGTTTTTT
TRBJ2-6	TRBV11-1	-	15	many	CASRRNRAGANVLTF	TGTGCCAGCAGGAGAAACAGGGCTGGGGCCAACGTCCTGACTTTC
TRBJ1-1	TRBV2	-	12	many	CASGGGVTEAFF	TGTGCCAGCGGGGGGGGGGTTACTGAAGCTTTCTTT